These T cell receptor beta chains were read from a single sample in a study of T-cell memory formation after mild COVID-19. TCRdb reanalysed the 5' RACE reads using MiXCR and keeps one entry per CDR3 protein. This sample has over 400,000 distinct CDR3 sequences; more than 20% occur once, and the top ten carry around 13%. What was sequenced was PBMCs or a T cell subset sorted from them (not recorded which). Receptor source: an adult woman who had mild COVID-19 (a few samples of this study predate the infection). Cell type and time point are not known. Both conserved end residues are part of each CDR3. D genes are given only for firm matches. A row's size may be missing; if present it is once, few, many or a size class.

abundance: few
d_gene: .
v_gene: TRBV5-1
j_gene: TRBJ1-6
CDR3aa: CASRSDHSPLHF
CDR3nt: TGCGCCAGCAGGTCCGACCATTCACCCCTCCACTTT

abundance: few
d_gene: TRBD1
v_gene: TRBV5-4
j_gene: TRBJ1-6
CDR3aa: CASSLDRTGPGNSPLHF
CDR3nt: TGTGCCAGCAGCTTGGACAGGACAGGCCCCGGGAATTCACCCCTCCACTTT

abundance: .
d_gene: .
v_gene: TRBV5-1
j_gene: TRBJ1-5
CDR3aa: CASSSASNQPQHF
CDR3nt: TGCGCCAGCAGCTCGGCAAGCAATCAGCCCCAGCATTTT

abundance: few
d_gene: .
v_gene: TRBV4-1
j_gene: TRBJ2-2
CDR3aa: CASSQVQQGKDTGELFF
CDR3nt: TGCGCCAGCAGCCAAGTCCAGCAGGGGAAGGACACCGGGGAGCTGTTTTTT

abundance: .
d_gene: TRBD1
v_gene: TRBV4-2
j_gene: TRBJ1-1
CDR3aa: CASSPSPGQMNTEAFF
CDR3nt: TGTGCCAGCAGCCCTTCCCCGGGACAGATGAACACTGAAGCTTTCTTT

abundance: .
d_gene: TRBD1
v_gene: TRBV5-1
j_gene: TRBJ1-1
CDR3aa: CASSWGQASSTEAFF
CDR3nt: TGCGCCAGCAGCTGGGGACAGGCCTCCAGCACTGAAGCTTTCTTT

abundance: few
d_gene: TRBD2
v_gene: TRBV5-1
j_gene: TRBJ2-3
CDR3aa: CASSSGTSGVTDTDTQYF
CDR3nt: TGCGCCAGCAGCAGTGGGACTAGCGGGGTTACCGACACAGATACGCAGTATTTT

abundance: few
d_gene: .
v_gene: TRBV20-1
j_gene: TRBJ2-7
CDR3aa: CSARPQGGTEQYF
CDR3nt: TGCAGTGCTAGACCCCAAGGAGGGACCGAGCAGTACTTC

abundance: few
d_gene: TRBD1
v_gene: TRBV12-3/TRBV12-4
j_gene: TRBJ2-7
CDR3aa: CASSPFLDRVTYEQYF
CDR3nt: TGTGCCAGCAGTCCCTTTCTGGACAGGGTTACATACGAGCAGTACTTC

abundance: .
d_gene: TRBD1
v_gene: TRBV29-1
j_gene: TRBJ1-2
CDR3aa: CSVGGQGSIYGYTF
CDR3nt: TGCAGCGTTGGGGGACAGGGGTCCATCTATGGCTACACCTTC

abundance: few
d_gene: TRBD2
v_gene: TRBV5-1
j_gene: TRBJ2-1
CDR3aa: CASSAGDYNEQFF
CDR3nt: TGCGCCAGCAGCGCGGGGGACTACAATGAGCAGTTCTTC

abundance: .
d_gene: TRBD2
v_gene: TRBV24-1
j_gene: TRBJ2-3
CDR3aa: CATSDGPGLAGGPRDTQYF
CDR3nt: TGTGCCACCAGTGATGGCCCGGGACTAGCGGGGGGGCCACGAGATACGCAGTATTTT